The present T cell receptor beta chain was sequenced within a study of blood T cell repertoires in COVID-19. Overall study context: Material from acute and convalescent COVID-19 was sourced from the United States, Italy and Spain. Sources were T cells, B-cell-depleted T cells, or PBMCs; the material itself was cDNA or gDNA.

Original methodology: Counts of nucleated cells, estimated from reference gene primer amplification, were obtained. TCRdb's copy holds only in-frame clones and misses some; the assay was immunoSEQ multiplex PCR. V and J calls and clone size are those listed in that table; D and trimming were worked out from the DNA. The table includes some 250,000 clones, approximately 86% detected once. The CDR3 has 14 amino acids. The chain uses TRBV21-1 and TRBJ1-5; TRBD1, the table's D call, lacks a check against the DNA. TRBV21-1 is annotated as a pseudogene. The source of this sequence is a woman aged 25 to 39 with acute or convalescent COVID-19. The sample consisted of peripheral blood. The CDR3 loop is CASSSWTGGQPQHF. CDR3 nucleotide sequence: TGTGCCAGCAGCTCATGGACAGGGGGTCAGCCCCAGCATTTT.